These 3 T cell receptor beta chains came from one sample sequenced in a study of vaccination effects on CD4 cells after COVID-19 (dated by TCRdb to between 2021 and 2024). The ViraFEST assay stimulated PBMC with viral peptide pools and then used TCR sequencing to identify antigen-specific CD4+ T cell clonotypes by expansion. After approximately eleven days of culture, CD4+ T cells were isolated with the EasySep CD4+ T cell isolation kit. The absence of prior SARS-CoV-2 infection in healthy vaccine recipients was confirmed by negative nucleocapsid antibodies before and after vaccination. For these receptors, no antigen is known. The method was the immunoSEQ multiplex PCR assay. TCRdb obtained this table from immuneACCESS and retained in-frame rearrangements with V and J assigned. These tables miss some clones; where compared with another copy, unresolved V genes account for less than half of the shortfall, and the remainder is unexplained. This sample comprises 55,000 to 80,000 clones, approximately 72% of them detected only once. The ten largest clones capture approximately 3.8% of the sample.

Sequenced here: CD4+ T cells from PBMCs cultured with HCoV-OC43 spike peptides, sampled before COVID-19 vaccination. The sample's cell subset or site label, in plain terms: HCoV-OC43 spike overlapping peptide pool stimulation. These receptors were collected from a human donor who received a COVID-19 vaccine.

The chain carries TRBV3-1 (or the pseudogene TRBV3-2) and TRBJ1-6, with D perhaps matching TRBD1 (5 bases). The germline V gene has CDR1 LGHDT and CDR2 YNNKEL (reference sequence). This CDR3 is 14 amino acids long. Trimming stripped 3 bases from V and 5 bases from J, with 8 bases between. The chain's CDR3 is CASSHLGDNSPLHF. The CDR3 DNA reads TGTGCCAGCAGCCATCTGGGGGATAATTCACCCCTCCACTTT.

Only a few counts were recorded for this clone. This chain connects TRBV7-9 to TRBJ2-2; 10 nucleotides line up with TRBD2. Germline lookup yields CDR1 SEHNR and CDR2 FQNEAQ (reference sequence). V gave up 5 bases and J gave up 5 bases; unmatched junction bases: 2. This CDR3 spans 14 amino acids. The chain's CDR3 is CASSGLADTGELFF. CDR3 nucleotides: TGTGCCAGCAGCGGACTAGCGGATACCGGGGAGCTGTTTTTT.

The rearrangement uses TRBV28 and TRBJ2-1; 7 nucleotides agree with TRBD2. Germline values: CDR1 MDHEN, CDR2 SYDVKM. With 6 bases clipped from V and 8 bases from J, the junction kept 22 bases outside the gene matches. This CDR3 spans 18 amino acids. The CDR3 sequence: CASSGNYITSAGSDEQFF. In DNA form, the CDR3 reads TGTGCCAGCAGCGGGAACTACATTACTAGCGCGGGTTCGGATGAGCAGTTCTTC.